This record covers a single T cell receptor beta chain. V shed 5 bases and J shed 2 bases, with 16 bases lying between them. The CDR3 is made up of 15 amino acids. CDR1 DFQATT and CDR2 SNEGSKA come from the germline V gene (reference sequence). One entry per CDR3 protein results from TCRdb running MiXCR on the RT-PCR reads. Of hundreds of thousands of distinct CDR3 sequences listed, approximately 15% were seen once; the top ten hold 3% to 4.5%. Source material: memory CD4+ T cells from blood. The rearrangement links TRBV20-1 to TRBJ2-1, with a weak D call TRBD1 (6 bases). The sequence came from a female donor in good health, serving as a healthy control. In DNA form, the CDR3 reads TGCAGTGCTTTTACAGGGACCTCCGCCTACAATGAGCAGTTCTTC. This gives the protein CSAFTGTSAYNEQFF.